The 10 T cell receptor beta chains below all came from one sample that was sequenced in a study of cytomegalovirus exposure and HLA in healthy donors. The primer mix had 60 Vbeta and 13 Jbeta primers. Using immunoSEQ multiplex PCR, the repertoire was profiled, and TCRdb retains in-frame clones only, with some absent. In the table there are under 100,000 clones, about 79% of which are singletons. Specimen: PBMCs. The receptors originated from a man younger than 30 in good health and CMV-seropositive.

CDR3 protein: CASSVAADRGHQPQHF. CDR3 DNA sequence: TGTGCCAGCAGCGTAGCCGCGGACAGGGGGCACCAGCCCCAGCATTTT. The V call is TRBV5-6, the J call TRBJ1-5, with 11 nucleotides matching TRBD1. Germline V gene data show CDR1 as SGHDT and CDR2 as YYEEEE. The J segment lost 7 bases and the V segment lost 4 bases, leaving 10 bases of the junction unmatched. This CDR3 is 16 amino acids long.

The chain has TRBV28 and TRBJ2-3, with TRBD2 matching 9 bases. The CDR3 has 15 residues. Germline CDR1 is MDHEN and CDR2 is SYDVKM. Losses at the gene ends were 6 bases for V and 2 bases for J; bases not matched to a gene: 6. The CDR3 loop is CASRGLAGLTDTQYF. The CDR3 DNA is TGTGCCAGCAGAGGCCTAGCGGGACTCACAGATACGCAGTATTTT.

J is TRBJ2-5 and V is TRBV20-1; D is unclear. The germline V gene encodes CDR1 DFQATT and CDR2 SNEGSKA (reference sequence). This CDR3 has 11 amino acids. With 1 base removed from V and 5 bases from J, the gap between germline ends came to 5 bases. The CDR3 nucleotides read TGCAGTGCTAGAGTAGTCGAGACCCAGTACTTC. Protein: CSARVVETQYF.

V and J are TRBV28 and TRBJ1-2; D unclear. The CDR3 totals 12 residues. The V and J ends lost 6 bases and 5 bases respectively, with 10 bases between them. Per germline, CDR1 MDHEN and CDR2 SYDVKM. The CDR3 DNA follows: TGTGCCAGCAGCCTGGGCCCGTATGGCTACACCTTC. This encodes CASSLGPYGYTF.

V usage is TRBV2 and J usage is TRBJ2-3; D gene uncertain. The CDR3 sequence is 12 residues long. Trimming cost V 5 bases and J 0 bases, with 3 bases left between them. Per germline, CDR1 SNHLY and CDR2 FYNNEI. The CDR3 nucleotides are TGTGCCAGCAGTCGTAGCACAGATACGCAGTATTTT. Protein product: CASSRSTDTQYF.

The chain couples TRBV4-1 to TRBJ2-2; TRBD2 matches at 9 bases. This CDR3 contains 17 residues. V lost 4 bases, J lost 5 bases, and 11 bases stayed unmatched. Germline lookup yields CDR1 MGHRA and CDR2 YSYEKL. CDR3 loop: CASSPLGGLARTGELFF. The CDR3 nucleotides read TGCGCCAGCAGCCCTCTCGGGGGACTAGCTCGAACCGGGGAGCTGTTTTTT.

The V call is TRBV4-1, the J call TRBJ2-6, with D hard to call. The germline V gene encodes CDR1 MGHRA and CDR2 YSYEKL. CDR3 length: 17 amino acids. Trimming shortened V by 1 base and J by 2 bases, and 12 bases separated the two germline ends. The CDR3 DNA sequence: TGCGCCAGCAGCCAAGTGGGTGGGCGCCCTGGGGCCAACGTCCTGACTTTC. This gives the protein CASSQVGGRPGANVLTF.

This clone was counted between two and nine times. The CDR3: CASSERELGSEQYF. The CDR3 nucleotides are TGTGCCAGCAGTGAACGGGAGTTGGGGAGCGAGCAGTACTTC. The gene calls are TRBV2 and TRBJ2-7; TRBD2 is a possible D gene (6 bases). Germline CDR1 reads SNHLY; CDR2 reads FYNNEI. The CDR3 sequence is 14 residues long. V dropped 2 bases and J dropped 6 bases, with 14 bases sitting between them.

The V and J genes are TRBV5-4 and TRBJ1-1; the D is unclear. CDR1 is SGHNT, CDR2 YYREEE, per germline (reference sequence). This CDR3 has 12 amino acids. The germline V and J ends were trimmed by 10 bases and 5 bases, with 15 bases remaining between them. CDR3 amino acids: CAVWRQPTEAFF. As DNA, the CDR3 is TGTGCCGTGTGGAGGCAGCCTACTGAAGCTTTCTTT. The full variable domain, rest sourced from reference TRBV5-4 and TRBJ1-1, is ETGVTQSPTHLIKTRGQQVTLRCSSQSGHNTVSWYQQALGQGPQFIFQYYREEENGRGNFPPRFSGLQFPNYSSELNVNALELDDSALYLCAVWRQPTEAFFGQGTRLTVV.

This chain joins TRBV5-5 and TRBJ2-7; 7 bases match TRBD1. The junction had 9 bases not matched to a gene; V was cut back by 3 bases and J by 9 bases. The CDR3 is 13 amino acids. Germline V gene sequence: CDR1 SGHKS, CDR2 YYEKEE (reference sequence). The CDR3 bases are TGTGCCAGCAGCTACCAACAGGGGATCCGGCAGTACTTC. It translates to CASSYQQGIRQYF.